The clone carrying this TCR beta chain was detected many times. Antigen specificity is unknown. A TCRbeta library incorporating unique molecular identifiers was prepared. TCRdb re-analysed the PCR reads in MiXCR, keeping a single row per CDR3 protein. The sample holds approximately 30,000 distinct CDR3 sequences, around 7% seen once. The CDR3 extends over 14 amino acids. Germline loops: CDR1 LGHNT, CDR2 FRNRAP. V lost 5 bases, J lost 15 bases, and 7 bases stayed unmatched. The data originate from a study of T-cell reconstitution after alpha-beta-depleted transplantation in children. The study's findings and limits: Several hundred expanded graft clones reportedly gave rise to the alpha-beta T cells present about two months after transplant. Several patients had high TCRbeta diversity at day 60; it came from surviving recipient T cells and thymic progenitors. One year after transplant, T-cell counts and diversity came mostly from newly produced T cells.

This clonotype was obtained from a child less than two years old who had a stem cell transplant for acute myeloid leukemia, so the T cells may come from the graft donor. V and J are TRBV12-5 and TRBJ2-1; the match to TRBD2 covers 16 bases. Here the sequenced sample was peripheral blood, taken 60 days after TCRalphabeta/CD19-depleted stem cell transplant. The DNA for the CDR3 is TGTGCTAGTGGTGCGGGACTAGCGGGAGGGCCCCGGTTCTTC. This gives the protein CASGAGLAGGPRFF.